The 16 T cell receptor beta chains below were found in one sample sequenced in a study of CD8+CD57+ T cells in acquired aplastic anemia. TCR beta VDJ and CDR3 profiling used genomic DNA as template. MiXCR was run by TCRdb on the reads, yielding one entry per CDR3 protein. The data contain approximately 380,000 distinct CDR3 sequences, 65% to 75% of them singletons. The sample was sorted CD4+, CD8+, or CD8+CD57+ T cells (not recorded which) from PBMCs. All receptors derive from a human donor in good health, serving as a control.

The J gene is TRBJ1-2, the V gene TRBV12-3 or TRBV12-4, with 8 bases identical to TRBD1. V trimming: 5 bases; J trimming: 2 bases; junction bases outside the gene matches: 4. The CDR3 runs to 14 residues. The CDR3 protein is CASSLNRGNYGYTF. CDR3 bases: TGTGCCAGCAGTCTAAACAGGGGGAACTATGGCTACACCTTC.

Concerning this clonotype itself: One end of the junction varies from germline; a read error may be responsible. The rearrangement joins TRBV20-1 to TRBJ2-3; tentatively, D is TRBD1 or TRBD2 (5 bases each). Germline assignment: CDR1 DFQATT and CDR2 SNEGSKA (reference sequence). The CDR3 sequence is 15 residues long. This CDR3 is CSARDQGAGTGTQYF. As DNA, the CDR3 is TGCAGTGCGAGAGATCAAGGCGCGGGCACAGGTACGCAGTATTTT.

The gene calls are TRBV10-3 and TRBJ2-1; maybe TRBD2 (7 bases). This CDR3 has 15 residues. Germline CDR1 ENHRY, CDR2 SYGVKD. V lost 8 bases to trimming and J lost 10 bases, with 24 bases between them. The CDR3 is CAIDVGGAHSNEQFF. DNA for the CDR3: TGTGCCATCGATGTTGGGGGGGCGCACTCCAACGAGCAGTTCTTC.

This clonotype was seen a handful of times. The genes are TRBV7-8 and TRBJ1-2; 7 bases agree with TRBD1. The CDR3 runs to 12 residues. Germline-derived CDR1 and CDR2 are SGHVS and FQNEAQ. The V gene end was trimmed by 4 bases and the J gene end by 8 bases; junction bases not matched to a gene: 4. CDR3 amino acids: CASSSTGQGYTF. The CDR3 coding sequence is TGTGCCAGCAGCTCGACGGGACAGGGCTACACCTTC. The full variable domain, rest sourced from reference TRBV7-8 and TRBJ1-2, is GAGVSQSPRYKVAKRGQDVALRCDPISGHVSLFWYQQALGQGPEFLTYFQNEAQLDKSGLPSDRFFAERPEGSVSTLKIQRTQQEDSAVYLCASSSTGQGYTFGSGTRLTVV.

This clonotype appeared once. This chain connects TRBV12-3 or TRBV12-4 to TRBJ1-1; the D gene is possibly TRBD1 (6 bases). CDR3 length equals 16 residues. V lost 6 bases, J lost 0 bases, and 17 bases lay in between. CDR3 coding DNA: TGTGCCAGCAGCCGTGGGGGGCTTATCTTGAACACTGAAGCTTTCTTT. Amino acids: CASSRGGLILNTEAFF.

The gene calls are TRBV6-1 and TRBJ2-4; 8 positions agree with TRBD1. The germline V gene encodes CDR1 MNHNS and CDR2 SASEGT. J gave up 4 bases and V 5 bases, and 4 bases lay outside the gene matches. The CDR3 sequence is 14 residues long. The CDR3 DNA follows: TGTGCCAGCAGTCCTGACAGGGGAAAAAACATTCAGTACTTC. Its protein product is CASSPDRGKNIQYF.

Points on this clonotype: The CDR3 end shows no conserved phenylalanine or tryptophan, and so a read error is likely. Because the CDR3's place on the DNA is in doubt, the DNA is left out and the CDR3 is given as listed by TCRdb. The CDR3 sequence: CASSASVADSPPH. The chain couples TRBV7-9 to TRBJ1-1. Per germline, CDR1 SEHNR and CDR2 FQNEAQ (reference sequence). The CDR3 region is 13 residues in length, termini included.

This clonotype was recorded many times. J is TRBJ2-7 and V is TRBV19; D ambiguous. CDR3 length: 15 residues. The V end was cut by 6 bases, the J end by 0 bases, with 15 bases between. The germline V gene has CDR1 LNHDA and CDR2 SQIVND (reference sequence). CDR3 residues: CASSFTAKGSYEQYF. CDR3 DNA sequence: TGTGCCAGTAGCTTTACAGCCAAGGGCTCCTACGAGCAGTACTTC.

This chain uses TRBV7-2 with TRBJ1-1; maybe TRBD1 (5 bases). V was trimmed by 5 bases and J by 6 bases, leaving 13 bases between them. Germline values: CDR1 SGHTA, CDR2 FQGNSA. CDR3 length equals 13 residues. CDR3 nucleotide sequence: TGTGCCAGCAGCAGGGGCTCCAGCGCTGAAGCTTTCTTT. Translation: CASSRGSSAEAFF. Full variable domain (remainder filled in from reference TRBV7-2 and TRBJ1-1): GAGVSQSPSNKVTEKGKDVELRCDPISGHTALYWYRQSLGQGLEFLIYFQGNSAPDKSGLPSDRFSAERTGGSVSTLTIQRTQQEDSAVYLCASSRGSSAEAFFGQGTRLTVV.

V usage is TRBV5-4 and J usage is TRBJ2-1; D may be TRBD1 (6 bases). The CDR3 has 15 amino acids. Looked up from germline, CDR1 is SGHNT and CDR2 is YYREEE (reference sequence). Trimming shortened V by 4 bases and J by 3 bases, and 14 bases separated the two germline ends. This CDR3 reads CASSDRDMGYNEQFF. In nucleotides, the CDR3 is TGTGCCAGCAGCGACCGGGACATGGGCTACAATGAGCAGTTCTTC.

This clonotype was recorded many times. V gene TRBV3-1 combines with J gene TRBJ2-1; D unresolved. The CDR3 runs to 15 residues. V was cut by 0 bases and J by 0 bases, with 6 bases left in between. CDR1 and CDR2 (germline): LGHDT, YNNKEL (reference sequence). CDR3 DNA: TGTGCCAGCAGCCAAGATCTTAGCTCCTACAATGAGCAGTTCTTC. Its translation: CASSQDLSSYNEQFF.

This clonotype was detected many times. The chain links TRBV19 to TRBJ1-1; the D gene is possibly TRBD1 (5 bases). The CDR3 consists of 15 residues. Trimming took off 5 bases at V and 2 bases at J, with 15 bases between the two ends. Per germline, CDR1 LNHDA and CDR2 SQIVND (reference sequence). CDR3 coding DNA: TGTGCCAGTAGTCGTGGGACGGTCCACAACACTGAAGCTTTCTTT. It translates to CASSRGTVHNTEAFF.

The CDR3 sequence: CASSVVHGGREQYF. The CDR3 DNA reads TGTGCCAGCAGCGTGGTACACGGGGGCCGCGAGCAGTACTTC. The chain links TRBV7-2 to TRBJ2-7; possibly TRBD1 or TRBD2 for D (6 bases each). CDR1 and CDR2 (germline): SGHTA, FQGNSA. CDR3 length equals 14 residues. V was cut by 5 bases and J by 6 bases, with 17 bases left in between.

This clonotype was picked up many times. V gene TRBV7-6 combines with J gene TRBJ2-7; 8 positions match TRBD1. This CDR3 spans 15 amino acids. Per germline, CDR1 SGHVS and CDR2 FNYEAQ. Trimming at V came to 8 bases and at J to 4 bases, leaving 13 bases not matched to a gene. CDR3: CASAISPGGVYEQYF. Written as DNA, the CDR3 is TGTGCCAGCGCTATTTCCCCAGGGGGCGTGTACGAGCAGTACTTC.

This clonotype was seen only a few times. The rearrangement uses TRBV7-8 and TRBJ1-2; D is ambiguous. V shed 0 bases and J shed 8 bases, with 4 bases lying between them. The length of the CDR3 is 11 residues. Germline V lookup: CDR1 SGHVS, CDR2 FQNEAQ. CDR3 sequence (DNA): TGTGCCAGCAGCTTAGCGCAGGGCTACACCTTC. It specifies CASSLAQGYTF.

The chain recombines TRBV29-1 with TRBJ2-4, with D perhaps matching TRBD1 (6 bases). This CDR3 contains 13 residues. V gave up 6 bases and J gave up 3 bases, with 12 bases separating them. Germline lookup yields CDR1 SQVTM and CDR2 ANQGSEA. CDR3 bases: TGCAGCGTCGTCCGGGACAACAAAAACATTCAGTACTTC. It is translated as CSVVRDNKNIQYF. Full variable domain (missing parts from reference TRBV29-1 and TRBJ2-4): SAVISQKPSRDICQRGTSLTIQCQVDSQVTMMFWYRQQPGQSLTLIATANQGSEATYESGFVIDKFPISRPNLTFSTLTVSNMSPEDSSIYLCSVVRDNKNIQYFGAGTRLSVL.